What follows are 10 T cell receptor beta chains derived from one specimen sequenced in a study of beta chain features in type 1 diabetes. For these TCRs, the target antigens are not known. What was sequenced were expressed TCRB transcripts, since all of the isolated RNA had been reverse transcribed. Assay used: immunoSEQ multiplex PCR; TCRdb lists only in-frame clones, some missing. Of 500,000 to 850,000 clones in the sample, over 12% were seen once. Study-wide points: People with Type 1 diabetes carried modestly yet significantly shorter TCRB CDR3s in all four CD4+ subsets.

Sequencing was performed on naive CD4+ T cells from blood. Receptors originate from a man between 18 and 29 years old with type 1 diabetes.

This clone was recorded a few times. The chain combines TRBV7-2 with TRBJ1-4; D gene unclear. CDR3 length: 14 amino acids. Germline V gives CDR1 SGHTA, CDR2 FQGNSA. Trimming left V 4 bases short and J 4 bases short, with 10 bases between. The CDR3 loop is CASSSRKINEKLFF. For the CDR3, the DNA is TGTGCCAGCAGCTCCCGGAAGATTAATGAAAAACTGTTTTTT.

This clone appeared a few times. The chain couples TRBV7-8 to TRBJ2-3; a weak D match, TRBD2 (5 bases). Germline CDR1 SGHVS, CDR2 FQNEAQ. The germline V and J ends were trimmed by 4 bases and 0 bases, with 14 bases remaining between them. This CDR3 comprises 16 residues. The CDR3 loop is CASSSKRWTSTDTQYF. Here the CDR3 DNA reads TGTGCCAGCAGCTCCAAAAGATGGACTAGCACAGATACGCAGTATTTT.

This chain links TRBV5-1 with TRBJ2-1; TRBD2 aligns across 8 bases. The CDR3 is 16 residues long. Germline-derived CDR1 and CDR2 are SGHRS and YFSETQ. The V segment lost 2 bases and the J segment 9 bases; nucleotides outside the gene matches: 13. The CDR3 coding sequence is TGCGCCAGCAGCTTTGTAAAGCGGGAGCTCTACGGTGAGCAGTTCTTC. Its protein is CASSFVKRELYGEQFF.

This clone was observed a handful of times. The chain combines TRBV6-5 with TRBJ1-2, with D possibly matching TRBD1 (6 bases). Trimming shortened V by 6 bases and J by 7 bases, and 15 bases separated the two germline ends. There are 13 residues in the CDR3. The germline V gene has CDR1 MNHEY and CDR2 SVGAGI. In DNA, the CDR3 is TGTGCCAGCAGACTTACAGGGAGGCCTGGCTACACCTTC. Amino acids: CASRLTGRPGYTF.

In its sample, this clone was seen a few times. The same CDR3 can be traced to other DNA sequences in this sample. V usage is TRBV11-2 and J usage is TRBJ2-7; the D gene is possibly TRBD1 (6 bases). Trimming took 4 bases from V and 4 from J, leaving 8 bases between them. This CDR3 contains 12 residues. Germline CDR1 is SGHAT and CDR2 is FQNNGV. The CDR3 nucleotides read TGTGCCAGCAGCTCACAGGGTTACGAGCAGTACTTC. It is translated as CASSSQGYEQYF.

This chain uses TRBV28 with TRBJ2-1; the D gene could be TRBD1 or TRBD2 (5 bases each). Germline assignment: CDR1 MDHEN and CDR2 SYDVKM. The CDR3 runs to 14 residues. V shed 8 bases and J shed 8 bases, with 19 bases lying between them. DNA for the CDR3: TGTGCCAGCGAATGGGGGAGCCAATCCGATGAGCAGTTCTTC. Amino acids: CASEWGSQSDEQFF.

The rearrangement uses TRBV7-2 and TRBJ2-3; 8 nucleotides agree with TRBD1. The CDR3 totals 15 residues. The V gene end was trimmed by 1 base and the J gene end by 6 bases; junction bases not matched to a gene: 6. CDR1 SGHTA and CDR2 FQGNSA come from the germline V gene. CDR3 in DNA: TGTGCCAGCAGCTTAGGAAGGACAGGGCCGGATACGCAGTATTTT. It yields the protein CASSLGRTGPDTQYF.

This clone appeared a few times. The chain recombines TRBV30 with TRBJ1-2; D remains ambiguous. The V end was cut by 6 bases, the J end by 8 bases, with 25 bases between. The length of the CDR3 is 15 residues. The germline CDR1 and CDR2 sequences are GTSNPN and SVGIG (reference sequence). CDR3 protein: CACTTSAGGTRGYTF. Written as DNA, the CDR3 is TGTGCCTGCACGACCAGCGCGGGTGGTACCCGAGGCTACACCTTC. Full variable domain (outside the CDR3, taken from reference TRBV30 and TRBJ1-2): SQTIHQWPATLVQPVGSPLSLECTVEGTSNPNLYWYRQAAGRGLQLLFYSVGIGQISSEVPQNLSASRPQDRQFILSSKKLLLSDSGFYLCACTTSAGGTRGYTFGSGTRLTVV.

The rearrangement links TRBV19 to TRBJ1-2; TRBD1 agrees at 7 bases. The germline V gene encodes CDR1 LNHDA and CDR2 SQIVND (reference sequence). The CDR3 contains 12 residues. With V trimmed by 6 bases and J by 8 bases, 6 bases remained unmatched. The CDR3: CASRRQGGGYTF. CDR3 bases: TGTGCCAGTAGAAGACAGGGTGGCGGCTACACCTTC. Drawing the rest from reference TRBV19 and TRBJ1-2, the complete variable domain is DGGITQSPKYLFRKEGQNVTLSCEQNLNHDAMYWYRQDPGQGLRLIYYSQIVNDFQKGDIAEGYSVSREKKESFPLTVTSAQKNPTAFYLCASRRQGGGYTFGSGTRLTVV.

This clone was found a few times. This chain joins TRBV5-4 and TRBJ2-2, with 8 bases lining up with TRBD1. The CDR3 loop spans 15 amino acids. Germline V gene data show CDR1 as SGHNT and CDR2 as YYREEE (reference sequence). V was clipped by 4 bases and J by 4 bases; unmatched bases: 6. The CDR3: CASSDKQGVTGELFF. In DNA, the CDR3 is TGTGCCAGCAGCGATAAACAGGGGGTCACCGGGGAGCTGTTTTTT.